The clone carrying this TCR beta chain is a singleton in its sample. Its target is unknown. Libraries were prepared by immunoSEQ multiplex PCR; TCRdb keeps only in-frame clonotypes and omits some of them. Among 65,000 to 75,000 clones listed, around 86% were seen once. Germline V gives CDR1 MDHEN, CDR2 SYDVKM. V was trimmed by 2 bases and J by 6 bases, leaving 17 bases between them. The CDR3 contains 15 residues. The entry originates in a study of OX40 agonist ivuxolimab in advanced cancers. Across the whole study: Ivuxolimab, which patients received intravenously every 2 weeks, was dosed at 0.01 to 10 mg/kg.

General observations from the study: The CD4+ and CD8+ T cells in the blood had expanded clonally by week 6 at 0.1 to 3.0 mg/kg.

With baseline, cycle 4 day 1, and cycle 7 day 1 as timepoints, blood was sampled. The gene calls are TRBV28 and TRBJ2-7; the D gene is possibly TRBD1 (5 bases). The sample was CD4+ or CD8+ T cells sorted from blood, taken in a trial of the OX40 agonist ivuxolimab. This sequence originates from an adult with an advanced solid tumor such as melanoma, head and neck, liver or kidney cancer. CDR3: CASSLKPQGSREQYF. The DNA for the CDR3 is TGTGCCAGCAGTTTAAAGCCCCAGGGATCACGCGAGCAGTACTTC. Full variable domain (missing parts from reference TRBV28 and TRBJ2-7): DVKVTQSSRYLVKRTGEKVFLECVQDMDHENMFWYRQDPGLGLRLIYFSYDVKMKEKGDIPEGYSVSREKKERFSLILESASTNQTSMYLCASSLKPQGSREQYFGPGTRLTVT.